This is a list of T cell receptor beta chains from one sample in a study of cytomegalovirus exposure and HLA in healthy donors. This table comes from immunoSEQ multiplex PCR, and its TCRdb copy is limited to in-frame clones, with some not included. Among some 110,000 clones, 80% to 90% were seen once, and the ten largest hold 1.6%. Sequencing was done on a sample of PBMCs. These TCRs come from a man aged 45-65 years in good health and CMV-seronegative. Each CDR3 is given with its conserved first and last residue. D genes are given only for firm matches. A clone size is listed for some rows: how often the clone was seen (once, few, many), or a class if it is expanded.

>TRBJ2-5|.|TRBV30|.
CAWDKGVGETQYF
TGTGCCTGGGACAAAGGGGTGGGGGAGACCCAGTACTTC
>TRBJ1-1|TRBD1|TRBV4-1|.
CASSQDRGMVAFF
TGCGCCAGCAGCCAAGACAGGGGGATGGTAGCTTTCTTT
>TRBJ2-1|TRBD2|TRBV6-5|.
CASKASGVSYNEQFF
TGTGCCAGCAAGGCTAGCGGGGTATCCTACAATGAGCAGTTCTTC
>TRBJ1-4|.|TRBV29-1|.
CSAGGKGGEKLFF
TGCAGCGCCGGGGGGAAGGGAGGCGAAAAACTGTTTTTT
>TRBJ1-1|TRBD1|TRBV19|.
CASLDRGQGTEAFF
TGTGCCAGTTTGGACAGGGGGCAAGGCACTGAAGCTTTCTTT
>TRBJ2-3|TRBD2|TRBV7-2|.
CASSPGGLPSTDTQYF
TGTGCCAGCAGCCCGGGAGGGTTACCTAGCACAGATACGCAGTATTTT
>TRBJ2-5|.|TRBV16|.
CASSQFQGVETQYF
TGTGCCAGCAGCCAATTTCAAGGGGTAGAGACCCAGTACTTC
>TRBJ1-2|TRBD1|TRBV19|.
CASTPRQGNYGYTF
TGTGCCAGCACCCCCCGACAGGGGAACTATGGCTACACCTTC
>TRBJ2-5|TRBD1|TRBV30|.
CAWSSGGETQYF
TGTGCCTGGAGCTCAGGGGGAGAGACCCAGTACTTC
>TRBJ2-5|.|TRBV10-3|.
CAISGKQETQYF
TGTGCCATCTCAGGGAAACAAGAGACCCAGTACTTC
>TRBJ1-1|.|TRBV29-1|.
CSVAARLNTEAFF
TGCAGCGTTGCCGCCAGACTAAACACTGAAGCTTTCTTT
>TRBJ2-5|.|TRBV4-3|once
CASSQDGGLRETQYF
TGCGCCAGCAGCCAAGATGGAGGGTTACGAGAGACCCAGTACTTC
>TRBJ1-2|.|TRBV2|.
CATSPQGRAGYGYTF
TGTGCCACTTCCCCCCAAGGAAGGGCGGGCTATGGCTACACCTTC
>TRBJ2-5|.|TRBV27|.
CATLGPAREETQYF
TGTGCCACCTTGGGGCCAGCCAGAGAAGAGACCCAGTACTTC
>TRBJ2-3|TRBD2|TRBV7-3|.
CASSSSGGWDTQYF
TGTGCCAGCAGCTCTAGCGGGGGCTGGGATACGCAGTATTTT
>TRBJ1-4|.|TRBV10-2|.
CASRGGTENEKLFF
TGCGCCAGCAGGGGGGGGACGGAAAATGAAAAACTGTTTTTT
>TRBJ2-5|TRBD1|TRBV11-2|.
CASSLGQGMHQETQYF
TGTGCCAGCAGCTTGGGACAGGGGATGCATCAAGAGACCCAGTACTTC
>TRBJ2-1|.|TRBV10-2|.
CATFFSVSSSYNEQFF
TGCGCCACCTTTTTTAGCGTTTCCAGCTCCTACAATGAGCAGTTCTTC
>TRBJ2-5|TRBD1|TRBV10-3|.
CAISPGTGGGVETQYF
TGTGCCATCAGCCCCGGGACAGGGGGTGGGGTGGAGACCCAGTACTTC
>TRBJ2-2|TRBD2|TRBV7-2|.
CASSSSLAGGSTGELFF
TGTGCCAGCAGCTCCAGCCTAGCGGGGGGGTCCACCGGGGAGCTGTTTTTT
>TRBJ1-1|TRBD1|TRBV11-2|.
CASSFTGGVTEAFF
TGTGCCAGCAGCTTTACAGGGGGCGTCACTGAAGCTTTCTTT
>TRBJ1-1|.|TRBV15|.
CATSSHSLNTEAFF
TGTGCCACCAGCAGCCACAGCCTGAACACTGAAGCTTTCTTT
>TRBJ2-5|.|TRBV5-4|.
CASSLEQVGTQYF
TGTGCCAGCAGCTTGGAGCAGGTCGGGACCCAGTACTTC
>TRBJ2-1|.|TRBV5-4|.
CASSLARNYNEQFF
TGTGCCAGCAGCTTGGCCCGTAATTACAATGAGCAGTTCTTC
>TRBJ1-6|TRBD1|TRBV7-8|once
CASSSRQGYNSPLHF
TGTGCCAGCAGCTCCCGACAGGGCTATAATTCACCCCTCCACTTT
>TRBJ1-1|.|TRBV11-2|.
CASSPQYSLIYTEAFF
TGTGCCAGCAGCCCACAGTATTCTCTAATTTACACTGAAGCTTTCTTT
>TRBJ1-2|TRBD1|TRBV19|.
CASSPPGRGRGYTF
TGTGCCAGTAGTCCCCCGGGCAGGGGGCGCGGCTACACCTTC
>TRBJ2-2|TRBD1|TRBV5-4|few
CASRTGPHTGELFF
TGTGCCAGCAGGACAGGGCCTCACACCGGGGAGCTGTTTTTT
>TRBJ1-1|TRBD1|TRBV7-9|.
CASSLFPGTGNTEAFF
TGTGCCAGCAGCTTATTCCCCGGGACAGGGAACACTGAAGCTTTCTTT
>TRBJ2-1|TRBD1|TRBV19|.
CASKQGASYNEQFF
TGTGCCAGTAAACAGGGGGCGTCCTACAATGAGCAGTTCTTC
>TRBJ1-2|TRBD1|TRBV5-5|.
CASSLGGTVTYGYTF
TGTGCCAGCAGCTTGGGTGGGACAGTTACCTATGGCTACACCTTC
>TRBJ2-2|TRBD1|TRBV11-3|.
CASSQGQGYTGELFF
TGTGCCAGCAGCCAAGGACAGGGGTACACCGGGGAGCTGTTTTTT
>TRBJ1-6|.|TRBV6-4|.
CASSPAPEGNSPLHF
TGTGCCAGCAGCCCGGCCCCGGAGGGGAATTCACCCCTCCACTTT
>TRBJ2-1|.|TRBV6-1|.
CASKLTEYNEQFF
TGTGCCAGCAAGTTGACGGAGTACAATGAGCAGTTCTTC
>TRBJ2-1|TRBD2|TRBV29-1|.
CSGGLAGYNEQFF
TGCAGCGGCGGACTAGCGGGGTACAATGAGCAGTTCTTC
>TRBJ1-1|TRBD1|TRBV7-6|.
CASSSGDRGQTEAFF
TGTGCCAGCAGCTCAGGGGACAGGGGGCAGACTGAAGCTTTCTTT
>TRBJ2-7|TRBD1|TRBV7-2|once
CASSARGPGEQYF
TGTGCCAGCAGCGCGAGGGGGCCGGGCGAGCAGTACTTC
>TRBJ2-1|.|TRBV5-1|.
CASGLLSHNEQFF
TGCGCCAGCGGACTTCTGTCTCACAATGAGCAGTTCTTC
>TRBJ1-4|.|TRBV7-9|few
CSSSFGSGKLFF
TGTTCCAGCAGCTTCGGTTCTGGAAAACTGTTTTTT
>TRBJ2-7|TRBD2|TRBV5-1|.
CASSLVGLAGGSYEQYF
TGCGCCAGCAGCTTGGTAGGACTAGCGGGGGGCTCCTACGAGCAGTACTTC
>TRBJ1-4|.|TRBV19|.
CASSTGGILATNEKLFF
TGTGCCAGTAGCACCGGGGGGATCCTTGCAACTAATGAAAAACTGTTTTTT
>TRBJ1-6|.|TRBV4-1|once
CASSPGPLSPLHF
TGCGCCAGCAGTCCAGGGCCCCTCTCACCCCTCCACTTT
>TRBJ2-5|.|TRBV19|.
CASSVSGTLEETQYF
TGTGCCAGTAGTGTTTCCGGGACACTAGAAGAGACCCAGTACTTC
>TRBJ2-1|.|TRBV6-1|.
CASSEDSYLAASSYNEQFF
TGTGCCAGCAGTGAAGATTCGTACCTGGCGGCGAGCTCCTACAATGAGCAGTTCTTC
>TRBJ1-3|.|TRBV5-5|few
CASSSRDSGNTIYF
TGTGCCAGCAGCTCCCGGGACTCTGGAAACACCATATATTTT
>TRBJ1-5|TRBD1|TRBV18|few
CASSPQQGRNQPQHF
TGTGCCAGCTCACCACAACAGGGGAGAAATCAGCCCCAGCATTTT
>TRBJ2-1|.|TRBV7-2|once
CASSLAHGLYNEQFF
TGTGCCAGCAGCTTAGCGCACGGACTATACAATGAGCAGTTCTTC
>TRBJ2-7|.|TRBV7-2|.
CASSPRSGRTGNEQYF
TGTGCCAGCAGCCCAAGGAGCGGTCGTACCGGGAACGAGCAGTACTTC
>TRBJ2-7|.|TRBV7-2|few
CASSSPSYTYEQYF
TGTGCCAGCAGCTCCCCTAGCTATACCTACGAGCAGTACTTC
>TRBJ1-1|.|TRBV6-5|few
CASPRGGSNTEAFF
TGTGCCAGCCCCCGGGGGGGGTCGAACACTGAAGCTTTCTTT